This T cell receptor (beta chain) was profiled in a study of blood T cell repertoires in COVID-19. As for the study in general: The study drew acute and convalescent COVID-19 samples from the United States, Italy and Spain. The cDNA or gDNA used as material had been derived from T cells, B-cell-depleted T cells, or PBMCs.

The CDR3 totals 14 residues. The germline CDR1 and CDR2 sequences are LGHDT and YNNKEL (reference sequence). The V gene lost 6 bases and the J gene lost 4 bases, with 16 bases spanning the gap. Sequencing was performed with immunoSEQ multiplex PCR; in TCRdb, only in-frame clones are kept and a portion is missing. Of 70,000 to 90,000 clones in the sample, around nine tenths were seen once. The sequence was collected from a woman aged 50 to 60 with acute COVID-19. This rearrangement joins TRBV3-1 (or the pseudogene TRBV3-2) to TRBJ2-7; no firm D call. The sequenced sample was PBMCs or T cells enriched from blood (not recorded which). The CDR3 protein is CASRPLTVGYEQYF. The CDR3 nucleotides are TGTGCCAGCAGACCCCTGACGGTCGGGTACGAGCAGTACTTC.